This T cell receptor beta chain was identified in a study of T cells in Graves' hyperthyroidism and ophthalmopathy. RNA transcripts served as the template for amplifying TCR beta CDR3 regions. A first-round RT-PCR of the TCR CDR3 used the HTBI primer set. Using its own MiXCR run on the multiplex PCR reads, TCRdb lists one record per CDR3 protein. This sample carries a few hundred thousand distinct CDR3 sequences, roughly an eighth of them seen once, and the ten largest clones take about a sixth. This clonotype was recorded at least ten times. V was shortened by 4 bases and J by 1 base, with 10 bases between the two germline ends. Germline V gives CDR1 SGHNT, CDR2 YENEEA. CDR3 length: 14 residues.

This chain links TRBV11-3 with TRBJ1-1; D is unclear. The clonotype was recovered from a woman aged 18 to 35 with Graves' hyperthyroidism. Input material: blood. The chain's CDR3 is CASSSRLGNTEAFF. DNA of the CDR3: TGTGCCAGCAGCTCGCGACTAGGGAACACTGAAGCTTTCTTT.